A selection of T cell receptor beta chains follows, all from one sample in a study of regulatory T cells in long-lasting Graves disease. TCRdb re-called the multiplex PCR reads through MiXCR, storing one row per CDR3 protein. The sample lists a few hundred thousand distinct CDR3 sequences, less than 15% seen once, with approximately 15% in the top ten. These data are also associated with another study on T cells in Graves' hyperthyroidism and ophthalmopathy.

The source material was peripheral blood mononuclear cells (PBMCs), sampled at new diagnosis, from a patient treated with antithyroid drugs. The receptors here all came from a woman aged 45-65 years with Graves disease. Each CDR3 is given with its conserved first and last residue. A D gene is named only where the DNA matches it firmly. Clone size appears in some rows only: once, few, many, or a class for an expanded clone.

j_gene: TRBJ2-7
v_gene: TRBV5-1
d_gene: NA
abundance: few
CDR3aa: CASSFDASLDEQYF
CDR3nt: TGCGCCAGCAGCTTCGACGCTTCTCTCGACGAGCAGTACTTC

j_gene: TRBJ2-7
v_gene: TRBV28
d_gene: NA
abundance: many
CDR3aa: CAGGASGHPYEQYF
CDR3nt: TGTGCCGGAGGGGCCTCGGGACATCCCTACGAGCAGTACTTC

j_gene: TRBJ2-7
v_gene: TRBV7-9
d_gene: TRBD2
abundance: many
CDR3aa: CASSLGLAALYEQYF
CDR3nt: TGTGCCAGCAGCTTAGGACTAGCGGCCCTCTACGAGCAGTACTTC

j_gene: TRBJ2-7
v_gene: TRBV19
d_gene: NA
abundance: NA
CDR3aa: CATADSYEQYF
CDR3nt: TGTGCCACGGCCGACAGCTACGAGCAGTACTTC

j_gene: TRBJ2-7
v_gene: TRBV2
d_gene: NA
abundance: NA
CDR3aa: CASSDTQPYEQYF
CDR3nt: TGTGCCAGCAGCGACACCCAACCCTACGAGCAGTACTTC

j_gene: TRBJ2-1
v_gene: TRBV9
d_gene: TRBD2
abundance: few
CDR3aa: CASSGASGRSLYEQFF
CDR3nt: TGTGCCAGCAGCGGGGCTAGCGGGAGGTCCCTCTATGAGCAGTTCTTC

j_gene: TRBJ2-1
v_gene: TRBV7-8
d_gene: TRBD2
abundance: many
CDR3aa: CATYKGLAAYNEQFF
CDR3nt: TGTGCCACTTATAAGGGACTAGCGGCCTACAATGAGCAGTTCTTC

j_gene: TRBJ1-2
v_gene: TRBV10-3
d_gene: NA
abundance: many
CDR3aa: CAINNRQGDYGYTF
CDR3nt: TGTGCCATCAACAACAGGCAAGGGGACTATGGCTACACCTTC

j_gene: TRBJ2-2
v_gene: TRBV10-1
d_gene: TRBD1
abundance: NA
CDR3aa: CASTRDRGTGELFF
CDR3nt: TGCGCCAGCACCCGGGACAGGGGGACCGGGGAGCTGTTTTTT

j_gene: TRBJ2-7
v_gene: TRBV6-1
d_gene: NA
abundance: NA
CDR3aa: CASSQTWRIPEQYF
CDR3nt: TGTGCCAGCAGCCAAACTTGGAGGATACCCGAGCAGTACTTC

j_gene: TRBJ1-4
v_gene: TRBV9
d_gene: TRBD1
abundance: few
CDR3aa: CASSTTGGEGKLFF
CDR3nt: TGTGCCAGCAGCACCACAGGGGGCGAAGGAAAACTGTTTTTT

j_gene: TRBJ2-5
v_gene: TRBV5-1
d_gene: TRBD2
abundance: many
CDR3aa: CASSLGTSGMETQYF
CDR3nt: TGCGCCAGCAGCTTGGGGACTAGCGGGATGGAGACCCAGTACTTC

j_gene: TRBJ2-7
v_gene: TRBV10-3
d_gene: NA
abundance: few
CDR3aa: CAIRVTSYEQYF
CDR3nt: TGTGCCATCAGGGTTACCTCCTACGAGCAGTACTTC

j_gene: TRBJ1-1
v_gene: TRBV20-1
d_gene: NA
abundance: few
CDR3aa: CSARVPGKNTEAFF
CDR3nt: TGCAGTGCTAGAGTTCCCGGCAAGAACACTGAAGCTTTCTTT

j_gene: TRBJ1-5
v_gene: TRBV20-1
d_gene: TRBD1
abundance: NA
CDR3aa: CSAREQGRVGNQPQHF
CDR3nt: TGCAGTGCTAGAGAACAGGGGCGCGTCGGCAATCAGCCCCAGCATTTT

j_gene: TRBJ2-1
v_gene: TRBV30
d_gene: TRBD2
abundance: NA
CDR3aa: CAWSKPGLAGVSSYNEQFF
CDR3nt: TGTGCCTGGAGTAAACCGGGACTAGCGGGAGTAAGCTCCTACAATGAGCAGTTCTTC

j_gene: TRBJ2-7
v_gene: TRBV3-1
d_gene: TRBD1
abundance: NA
CDR3aa: CASSYSLGQEDEQYF
CDR3nt: TGTGCCAGCAGCTATAGTTTAGGACAGGAGGACGAGCAGTACTTC

j_gene: TRBJ2-3
v_gene: TRBV27
d_gene: TRBD2
abundance: few
CDR3aa: CASSHGTIADTQYF
CDR3nt: TGTGCCAGCAGTCACGGGACTATCGCCGATACGCAGTATTTT

j_gene: TRBJ1-1
v_gene: TRBV19
d_gene: TRBD1
abundance: NA
CDR3aa: CASSIDRGTEAFF
CDR3nt: TGTGCCAGTAGTATTGACAGGGGGACTGAAGCTTTCTTT

j_gene: TRBJ2-3
v_gene: TRBV7-2
d_gene: TRBD2
abundance: few
CDR3aa: CASSLVASGTFTDTQYF
CDR3nt: TGTGCCAGCAGCTTAGTTGCTAGCGGGACTTTCACAGATACGCAGTATTTT

j_gene: TRBJ2-3
v_gene: TRBV5-1
d_gene: TRBD1
abundance: NA
CDR3aa: CASNSGTATDTQYF
CDR3nt: TGCGCCAGCAACTCGGGGACAGCCACAGATACGCAGTATTTT

j_gene: TRBJ2-7
v_gene: TRBV29-1
d_gene: NA
abundance: NA
CDR3aa: CSVEPGRGYEQYF
CDR3nt: TGCAGCGTTGAACCAGGGAGAGGCTACGAGCAGTACTTC

j_gene: TRBJ2-1
v_gene: TRBV7-9
d_gene: NA
abundance: NA
CDR3aa: CASSSQGDQRGYNEQFF
CDR3nt: TGTGCCAGCAGCTCCCAAGGGGACCAAAGAGGCTACAATGAGCAGTTCTTC

j_gene: TRBJ2-2
v_gene: TRBV6-4
d_gene: TRBD1
abundance: many
CDR3aa: CASGTGDDVSGELFF
CDR3nt: TGTGCCAGCGGGACAGGGGACGACGTCAGCGGGGAGCTGTTTTTT

j_gene: TRBJ1-1
v_gene: TRBV18
d_gene: NA
abundance: many
CDR3aa: CASSPVDAEAFF
CDR3nt: TGTGCCAGCTCACCAGTGGACGCTGAAGCTTTCTTT

j_gene: TRBJ2-2
v_gene: TRBV7-9
d_gene: NA
abundance: few
CDR3aa: CASSFFRRGTGELFF
CDR3nt: TGTGCCAGCAGCTTCTTCCGGAGGGGCACCGGGGAGCTGTTTTTT

j_gene: TRBJ2-1
v_gene: TRBV7-3
d_gene: NA
abundance: few
CDR3aa: CASSSNTGNEQFF
CDR3nt: TGTGCCAGCAGCTCGAATACAGGGAATGAGCAGTTCTTC

j_gene: TRBJ2-2
v_gene: TRBV7-2
d_gene: NA
abundance: many
CDR3aa: CASSPKGGIVTGELFF
CDR3nt: TGTGCCAGCAGCCCTAAGGGCGGAATCGTCACCGGGGAGCTGTTTTTT

j_gene: TRBJ2-1
v_gene: TRBV28
d_gene: TRBD2
abundance: many
CDR3aa: CASSPGGLAGDNEQFF
CDR3nt: TGTGCCAGCAGTCCGGGGGGGCTAGCGGGAGACAATGAGCAGTTCTTC

j_gene: TRBJ2-1
v_gene: TRBV20-1
d_gene: TRBD2
abundance: few
CDR3aa: CSARPLAGGDEQFF
CDR3nt: TGCAGTGCTAGACCACTAGCGGGAGGCGATGAGCAGTTCTTC

j_gene: TRBJ2-3
v_gene: TRBV3-1
d_gene: TRBD2
abundance: few
CDR3aa: CASSQGASSGRSDTQYF
CDR3nt: TGTGCCAGCAGCCAAGGGGCTTCTAGCGGGAGATCAGATACGCAGTATTTT

j_gene: TRBJ2-1
v_gene: TRBV20-1
d_gene: NA
abundance: many
CDR3aa: CSALSAGWESLWNEQFF
CDR3nt: TGCAGTGCTCTCAGTGCGGGTTGGGAGAGTCTATGGAATGAGCAGTTCTTC

j_gene: TRBJ1-6
v_gene: TRBV11-2
d_gene: NA
abundance: NA
CDR3aa: CASSRDSGDSPLHF
CDR3nt: TGTGCCAGCAGCCGGGACTCAGGGGATTCACCCCTCCACTTT

j_gene: TRBJ2-1
v_gene: TRBV24-1
d_gene: TRBD1
abundance: few
CDR3aa: CATSEPGQGNEQFF
CDR3nt: TGTGCCACCAGTGAACCGGGACAGGGTAATGAGCAGTTCTTC

j_gene: TRBJ2-3
v_gene: TRBV5-1
d_gene: NA
abundance: many
CDR3aa: CASMASDSTDTQYF
CDR3nt: TGCGCCAGCATGGCTAGCGATAGCACAGATACGCAGTATTTT

j_gene: TRBJ1-1
v_gene: TRBV20-1
d_gene: NA
abundance: NA
CDR3aa: CSATTPPGTEAFF
CDR3nt: TGCAGTGCTACTACCCCTCCGGGCACTGAAGCTTTCTTT

j_gene: TRBJ2-1
v_gene: TRBV6-5
d_gene: TRBD2
abundance: many
CDR3aa: CASSYTSGRLADEQFF
CDR3nt: TGTGCCAGCAGTTACACATCGGGCCGACTAGCCGATGAGCAGTTCTTC

j_gene: TRBJ2-1
v_gene: TRBV28
d_gene: TRBD2
abundance: many
CDR3aa: CASSFPGTSEYYYNEQFF
CDR3nt: TGTGCCAGCAGTTTTCCCGGGACTAGCGAGTACTACTACAATGAGCAGTTCTTC

j_gene: TRBJ1-2
v_gene: TRBV6-2/TRBV6-3
d_gene: NA
abundance: NA
CDR3aa: CASSYSLGGGNYGYTF
CDR3nt: TGTGCCAGCAGTTACTCTCTCGGCGGAGGGAACTATGGCTACACCTTC

j_gene: TRBJ2-3
v_gene: TRBV7-8
d_gene: TRBD2
abundance: many
CDR3aa: CASSLDRFREGIADTQYF
CDR3nt: TGTGCCAGCAGCTTAGACCGGTTCCGGGAGGGTATCGCAGATACGCAGTATTTT

j_gene: TRBJ2-7
v_gene: TRBV20-1
d_gene: NA
abundance: many
CDR3aa: CSAHQGGLFEQYF
CDR3nt: TGCAGTGCTCATCAAGGAGGTCTCTTCGAGCAGTACTTC

j_gene: TRBJ2-3
v_gene: TRBV6-2/TRBV6-3
d_gene: NA
abundance: few
CDR3aa: CASSKAGGSTDTQYF
CDR3nt: TGTGCCAGCAGTAAGGCGGGCGGAAGCACAGATACGCAGTATTTT

j_gene: TRBJ2-7
v_gene: TRBV5-1
d_gene: TRBD2
abundance: many
CDR3aa: CASSLTSGRAGQYF
CDR3nt: TGCGCCAGCAGCTTGACTAGCGGGAGGGCCGGGCAGTACTTC

j_gene: TRBJ2-1
v_gene: TRBV9
d_gene: TRBD2
abundance: many
CDR3aa: CASSSRPGGYNEQFF
CDR3nt: TGTGCCAGCAGCTCCCGGCCCGGGGGGTACAATGAGCAGTTCTTC

j_gene: TRBJ2-2
v_gene: TRBV15
d_gene: NA
abundance: many
CDR3aa: CATSRDRVYGELFF
CDR3nt: TGTGCCACCAGCAGAGATAGGGTCTACGGGGAGCTGTTTTTT

j_gene: TRBJ2-5
v_gene: TRBV25-1
d_gene: NA
abundance: many
CDR3aa: CASSGPGALETQYF
CDR3nt: TGTGCCAGCAGTGGCCCAGGGGCTTTGGAGACCCAGTACTTC

j_gene: TRBJ2-1
v_gene: TRBV20-1
d_gene: NA
abundance: many
CDR3aa: CSAPLLGIPYNEQFF
CDR3nt: TGCAGTGCGCCGCTCCTAGGGATCCCCTACAATGAGCAGTTCTTC

j_gene: TRBJ2-6
v_gene: TRBV3-1
d_gene: TRBD1
abundance: many
CDR3aa: CASSPWTGTGANVLTF
CDR3nt: TGTGCCAGCAGCCCTTGGACAGGGACTGGGGCCAACGTCCTGACTTTC

j_gene: TRBJ1-3
v_gene: TRBV27
d_gene: NA
abundance: NA
CDR3aa: CASSVGWNSGNTIYF
CDR3nt: TGTGCCAGCAGCGTGGGGTGGAATTCTGGAAACACCATATATTTT

j_gene: TRBJ2-3
v_gene: TRBV5-1
d_gene: TRBD2
abundance: many
CDR3aa: CASGGENSDTDTQYF
CDR3nt: TGCGCCAGCGGGGGGGAGAACTCCGACACAGATACGCAGTATTTT

j_gene: TRBJ2-2
v_gene: TRBV11-3
d_gene: TRBD2
abundance: many
CDR3aa: CASSLPGGVNTGELFF
CDR3nt: TGTGCCAGCAGCTTACCTGGGGGGGTGAACACCGGGGAGCTGTTTTTT

j_gene: TRBJ1-2
v_gene: TRBV13
d_gene: NA
abundance: many
CDR3aa: CASSPEKDGGSSNYGYTF
CDR3nt: TGTGCCAGCAGCCCAGAGAAGGATGGGGGCAGTTCTAACTATGGCTACACCTTC